This TCR beta chain was identified in a study of OX40 agonist ivuxolimab in advanced cancers. Study-wide background: At 0.01 to 10 mg/kg, ivuxolimab was administered intravenously to patients every 2 weeks. Aged about 23 to 80 with a mean of roughly 63 years, they were about 80% male. Findings and limits, study-wide: Partial responders at 0.1-3.0 mg/kg had among the lowest clonal expansion.

A note on this clone: The antigen is not known.

V was shortened by 2 bases and J by 2 bases, with 11 bases between the two germline ends. Germline V CDR1 and CDR2: MNHEY, SMNVEV (reference sequence). The CDR3 consists of 15 residues. Sequencing was performed with immunoSEQ multiplex PCR; in TCRdb, only in-frame clones are kept and a portion is missing. The data hold some 94,000 clones, with 92% observed a single time. Autoimmune disease history or systemic immunosuppression led to patient exclusion. V and J are TRBV27 and TRBJ2-3; D is uncertain. The source material was CD4+ or CD8+ T cells sorted from blood, sampled in a trial of the OX40 agonist ivuxolimab. The receptor was isolated from an adult with an advanced solid tumor such as melanoma, head and neck, liver or kidney cancer. The CDR3 protein is CASSLTGYLTDTQYF. As DNA, the CDR3 is TGTGCCAGCAGTTTAACGGGCTACCTCACAGATACGCAGTATTTT.